The 21 T cell receptor beta chains given below trace back to one sample, sequenced in a study of blood T cell repertoires in COVID-19. The table came from immunoSEQ multiplex PCR; TCRdb's copy has only in-frame clones and leaves some out. The profile covers 220,000 or so clones, with about 85% appearing a single time and 4.5% to 5.5% taken by the ten largest. Sequencing was performed on peripheral blood. These receptors all stem from a woman aged 60-70 years who had recovered from COVID-19.

The rearrangement links TRBV16 to TRBJ1-1; 10 bases are a match to TRBD1. Germline CDR1 is KGHSY and CDR2 is FQNENV. The CDR3 consists of 18 residues. J lost 4 bases, V lost 0 bases, and 11 bases had no gene match. The CDR3 DNA sequence: TGTGCCAGCAGCCAATCCCCGACAGGGGGCGCGCGGCGCACTGAAGCTTTCTTT. Translation gives CASSQSPTGGARRTEAFF.

This clone was detected once. This chain joins TRBV3-1 (or the pseudogene TRBV3-2) and TRBJ1-6; D might be TRBD1 (5 bases). V was shortened by 7 bases and J by 10 bases, with 23 bases between the two germline ends. CDR1 is LGHDT, CDR2 YNNKEL, per germline (reference sequence). This CDR3 region has 16 residues. The CDR3 region is CASTPGAGGDQSPLHF. DNA for the CDR3: TGTGCCAGCACCCCTGGCGCGGGGGGAGATCAGTCACCCCTCCACTTT.

V and J are TRBV11-2 and TRBJ2-1; D may be TRBD2 (6 bases). Germline values: CDR1 SGHAT, CDR2 FQNNGV. The V and J ends lost 6 bases and 12 bases respectively, with 27 bases between them. CDR3 length equals 16 residues. CDR3 protein: CASRPLLGGAAARQFF. For the CDR3, the DNA is TGTGCCAGCAGACCACTGTTGGGAGGAGCGGCCGCCCGGCAGTTCTTC.

The chain has TRBV5-1 and TRBJ2-1, with a possible D match to TRBD1 (5 bases). The germline gives CDR1 SGHRS, CDR2 YFSETQ. The CDR3 is made up of 13 amino acids. Between the trimmed V and J ends, which lost 4 bases and 5 bases, there was a span of 10 bases. The CDR3 DNA sequence: TGCGCCAGCAGCATATACAGGAACAATGAGCAGTTCTTC. Translating it yields CASSIYRNNEQFF.

V gene TRBV6-1 combines with J gene TRBJ2-7, with D maybe TRBD1 (5 bases). The CDR3 runs 15 residues. The V gene lost 0 bases and the J gene lost 0 bases, with 9 bases spanning the gap. Germline CDR1 and CDR2: MNHNS and SASEGT. CDR3 in amino acids: CASSEAFDSSYEQYF. In DNA, the CDR3 is TGTGCCAGCAGTGAAGCGTTTGACAGCTCCTACGAGCAGTACTTC.

This chain uses TRBV13 with TRBJ2-3, with 10 bases fitting TRBD2. The ends lost 4 bases at V and 2 bases at J; junction bases unmatched: 12. The CDR3 extends over 18 amino acids. CDR1 and CDR2 (germline): PRHDT, FYEKMQ (reference sequence). CDR3 sequence (DNA): TGTGCCAGCAGCTCCCGAGGGGTAGCGGGGGGCCCCACAGATACGCAGTATTTT. Translating gives CASSSRGVAGGPTDTQYF.

This chain joins TRBV4-2 and TRBJ2-7; possibly TRBD1 for D (7 bases). V lost 0 bases and J lost 3, with 21 bases in between. This CDR3 is built from 18 residues. CDR1 and CDR2 from the germline V gene are LGHNA and YNFKEQ. The CDR3 coding sequence is TGTGCCAGCAGCCAAGACTTCCGTGGGGCAGGGGGGAACTACGAGCAGTACTTC. Protein: CASSQDFRGAGGNYEQYF.

The V call is TRBV3-1 (or the pseudogene TRBV3-2), the J call TRBJ1-1; D unresolved. Germline CDR1 is LGHDT and CDR2 is YNNKEL (reference sequence). This CDR3 is 14 amino acids long. Trimming cost V 4 bases and J 4 bases, with 13 bases left between them. The DNA of the CDR3 is TGTGCCAGCAGCCTAAGGGAGGCGGGCACTGAAGCTTTCTTT. This codes for CASSLREAGTEAFF.

The chain links TRBV19 to TRBJ2-7, with TRBD1 matching over 7 bases. Germline CDR1 is LNHDA and CDR2 is SQIVND (reference sequence). The trim removed 5 bases at V and 4 bases at J, leaving 2 bases unmatched. This CDR3 is 12 amino acids long. CDR3 sequence (DNA): TGTGCCAGTAGTGACAGGGATTACGAGCAGTACTTC. This gives the protein CASSDRDYEQYF.

The rearrangement links TRBV7-9 to TRBJ2-3; 7 nucleotides line up with TRBD2. After removal of 8 bases from V and 5 bases from J, the junction contained 4 bases not matched to a gene. Germline V gene sequence: CDR1 SEHNR, CDR2 FQNEAQ (reference sequence). The CDR3 is 12 amino acids. The CDR3 sequence is CASSRGVDTQYF. The CDR3 coding sequence is TGTGCCAGCTCCCGGGGGGTAGATACGCAGTATTTT.

The rearrangement uses TRBV3-1 (or the pseudogene TRBV3-2) and TRBJ1-1; a possible D gene is TRBD1 (5 bases). Germline lookup yields CDR1 LGHDT and CDR2 YNNKEL (reference sequence). There are 14 residues in the CDR3. The V end lost 5 bases, the J end lost 7 bases, and 17 bases lay between the germline ends. As DNA, the CDR3 is TGTGCCAGCAGCTCACGGACACTGCCCTATGAAGCTTTCTTT. Translation: CASSSRTLPYEAFF.

The chain uses TRBV6-1 and TRBJ2-4; no clear D gene. Germline CDR1 MNHNS, CDR2 SASEGT. Trimming removed 3 bases from V and 0 bases from J, with 9 bases in between. The CDR3 spans 15 residues. The CDR3 DNA is TGTGCCAGCAGTGAGCTTCAGGTAGCCAAAAACATTCAGTACTTC. It specifies CASSELQVAKNIQYF.

The V call is TRBV3-1 (or the pseudogene TRBV3-2), the J call TRBJ2-7; D is unresolved. There are 15 residues in the CDR3. Trimming shortened V by 0 bases and J by 5 bases, and 14 bases separated the two germline ends. CDR1 and CDR2 from the germline V gene are LGHDT and YNNKEL (reference sequence). The CDR3 nucleotides are TGTGCCAGCAGCCAAGATACCACCGAGGCCCACGAGCAGTACTTC. Protein sequence: CASSQDTTEAHEQYF.

In its sample, this clone was seen a few times. The chain employs TRBV16 and TRBJ1-5; D ambiguous. V was trimmed by 2 bases and J by 3 bases, leaving 2 bases between them. Germline V gene sequence: CDR1 KGHSY, CDR2 FQNENV. This CDR3 region has 12 residues. The CDR3 DNA sequence: TGTGCCAGCAGCCAACACAATCAGCCCCAGCATTTT. Protein product: CASSQHNQPQHF.

V gene TRBV5-1 combines with J gene TRBJ2-7; 7 bases map to TRBD1. The CDR3 runs to 15 residues. Trimming removed 1 base from V and 4 bases from J; junction bases left unmatched: 8. Per the germline V gene, CDR1 is SGHRS and CDR2 is YFSETQ. The DNA of the CDR3 is TGCGCCAGCAGCTTGAACACAGGGGTGGTATACGAGCAGTACTTC. Protein sequence: CASSLNTGVVYEQYF.

V and J are TRBV3-1 (or the pseudogene TRBV3-2) and TRBJ2-5; a possible D gene is TRBD1 (6 bases). Germline CDR1 LGHDT, CDR2 YNNKEL (reference sequence). Trimming removed 4 bases from V and 2 bases from J, with 11 bases in between. The length of the CDR3 is 14 residues. The CDR3 DNA reads TGTGCCAGCAGCCGAACAGGGAATCAAGAGACCCAGTACTTC. Encoded protein: CASSRTGNQETQYF.

The V call is TRBV7-8, the J call TRBJ2-6; the D gene is possibly TRBD1 (5 bases). The length of the CDR3 is 16 residues. The V gene's germline CDR1 is SGHVS and CDR2 FQNEAQ. Trimming pared 5 bases from V and 1 base from J, leaving 12 bases between. As DNA, the CDR3 is TGTGCCAGCAGCCCCCTACAGGTGTCTGGGGCCAACGTCCTGACTTTC. It codes for CASSPLQVSGANVLTF.

This clone was seen once. V and J are TRBV5-4 and TRBJ2-7; TRBD1 aligns across 10 bases. J lost 5 bases, V lost 4 bases, and 9 bases had no gene match. The CDR3 spans 15 residues. CDR1 and CDR2 from the germline V gene are SGHNT and YYREEE (reference sequence). The CDR3: CASSPWDRGTNEQYF. CDR3 sequence (DNA): TGTGCCAGCAGCCCTTGGGACAGGGGAACCAACGAGCAGTACTTC.

V usage is TRBV11-2 and J usage is TRBJ2-3, with TRBD2 matching 8 bases. Looked up from germline, CDR1 is SGHAT and CDR2 is FQNNGV. Germline trimming cut 5 bases from V and 5 bases from J; bases unmatched to any gene: 9. CDR3 size: 15 residues. The CDR3 reads CASSLMRGAGDTQYF. As DNA, the CDR3 is TGTGCCAGCAGCCTCATGCGGGGGGCCGGAGATACGCAGTATTTT. Complete variable domain (other parts from reference TRBV11-2 and TRBJ2-3): EAGVAQSPRYKIIEKRQSVAFWCNPISGHATLYWYQQILGQGPKLLIQFQNNGVVDDSQLPKDRFSAERLKGVDSTLKIQPAKLEDSAVYLCASSLMRGAGDTQYFGPGTRLTVL.

This chain links TRBV30 with TRBJ2-3; D remains ambiguous. The CDR3 consists of 15 residues. The germline gives CDR1 GTSNPN, CDR2 SVGIG (reference sequence). V was shortened by 4 bases and J by 0 bases, with 14 bases between the two germline ends. The DNA for the CDR3 is TGTGCCTGGACGCGGCAGCCCACTAGCACAGATACGCAGTATTTT. Residues: CAWTRQPTSTDTQYF.

CDR3 in amino acids: CASSNERGSTDTQYF. In DNA, the CDR3 is TGTGCCAGCAGCAACGAGCGGGGGAGCACAGATACGCAGTATTTT. The rearrangement links TRBV2 to TRBJ2-3; 8 nucleotides match TRBD2. This CDR3 is built from 15 residues. Germline-derived CDR1 and CDR2 are SNHLY and FYNNEI. The V and J ends lost 6 bases and 0 bases, in that order; junction bases with no gene match: 5.